The sequence of this T cell receptor (beta chain) was determined in a study of control samples from healthy donors and cancer patients. This clone was seen a few times. The V and J ends lost 5 bases and 4 bases respectively, with 14 bases between them. This CDR3 has 15 amino acids. Germline assignment: CDR1 SGHVS and CDR2 FQNEAQ. Profiled with immunoSEQ multiplex PCR; TCRdb holds only in-frame clones, not every one. Of over 30,000 clones in the sample, more than 85% were seen once. This clonotype was obtained from a woman aged 40 to 50 with lung cancer. Sequencing was carried out using PBMCs. This chain connects TRBV7-8 to TRBJ1-4; D remains ambiguous. The CDR3 DNA reads as TGTGCCAGCAGCCCCGTGTTGGGCTTTAATGAAAAACTGTTTTTT. Translated, it gives CASSPVLGFNEKLFF.